The 22 T cell receptor beta chains below all came from one sample that was sequenced in a study of neurological immune-mediated disorders. TCRdb re-called the 5' RACE reads with MiXCR, one entry per CDR3 protein. Of more than 70,000 distinct CDR3 sequences listed, about 9.4% were seen once; the top ten hold around 1.8%. Sequences were obtained from PBMCs. All receptors derive from a man aged 40-49 years in good health.

V gene TRBV4-1 combines with J gene TRBJ2-7; D perhaps matches TRBD1 (6 bases). V lost 4 bases and J 2 bases, leaving 12 bases between the germline ends. The CDR3 loop spans 14 amino acids. Germline CDR1 and CDR2: MGHRA and YSYEKL. For the CDR3, the DNA is TGCGCCAGCAGCCGGGCACAGGGAACCTACGAGCAGTACTTC. It encodes CASSRAQGTYEQYF.

This clonotype was found many times. The gene calls are TRBV9 and TRBJ2-7, with 7 bases aligning to TRBD1. CDR3 length equals 14 residues. The V gene end was trimmed by 5 bases and the J gene end by 3 bases; junction bases not matched to a gene: 8. The germline V gene encodes CDR1 SGDLS and CDR2 YYNGEE. The chain's CDR3 is CASSSGTELYEQYF. In DNA form, the CDR3 reads TGTGCCAGCAGTTCCGGGACAGAACTCTACGAGCAGTACTTC.

At least ten counts were recorded for this clonotype. As DNA, the CDR3 is TGTGCCTGGAACCAGGGCTACTACGAGCAGTACTTC. The encoded protein is CAWNQGYYEQYF. The chain employs TRBV30 and TRBJ2-7, with D possibly matching TRBD1 (5 bases). Trimming stripped 4 bases from V and 3 bases from J, with 10 bases between. CDR3 length equals 12 residues. Germline lookup yields CDR1 GTSNPN and CDR2 SVGIG (reference sequence).

This clonotype was picked up many times. This chain uses TRBV27 with TRBJ2-2, with TRBD1 as a possible D gene (6 bases). V lost 3 bases, J lost 5 bases, and 16 bases lay in between. Germline-derived CDR1 and CDR2 are MNHEY and SMNVEV (reference sequence). The CDR3 is made up of 16 amino acids. The CDR3 region is CASSFFRGAGTGELFF. CDR3 nucleotides: TGTGCCAGCAGTTTCTTCAGGGGCGCGGGTACCGGGGAGCTGTTTTTT.

At least ten counts were recorded for this clonotype. The chain couples TRBV6-2 or TRBV6-3 to TRBJ1-2; TRBD1 aligns across 7 bases. The length of the CDR3 is 13 residues. The trim removed 6 bases at V and 4 bases at J, leaving 5 bases unmatched. Germline CDR1 MNHEY, CDR2 SVGEGT. In nucleotides, the CDR3 is TGTGCCAGCAGGACGGGACAGAGCTATGGCTACACCTTC. Its translation: CASRTGQSYGYTF.

This clonotype was counted ten times or more. The chain recombines TRBV7-9 with TRBJ1-5, with a tentative D call TRBD1 (6 bases). The ends were cut back, 4 bases at V and 5 bases at J, with 15 bases in the middle. The CDR3 extends over 15 amino acids. The germline gives CDR1 SEHNR, CDR2 FQNEAQ (reference sequence). CDR3 DNA: TGTGCCAGCAGCTCCAGCTGGGGGGCCGATCAGCCCCAGCATTTT. Its protein product is CASSSSWGADQPQHF. The entire variable domain, with the rest obtained from reference TRBV7-9 and TRBJ1-5, is as follows: DTGVSQNPRHKITKRGQNVTFRCDPISEHNRLYWYRQTLGQGPEFLTYFQNEAQLEKSRLLSDRFSAERPKGSFSTLEIQRTEQGDSAMYLCASSSSWGADQPQHFGDGTRLSIL.

This clonotype came up many times. This chain links TRBV6-5 with TRBJ1-1, with a possible D match to TRBD1 (5 bases). Trimming took 2 bases from V and 11 from J, leaving 15 bases between them. In germline, CDR1 is MNHEY, CDR2 SVGAGI. The CDR3 is 13 amino acids. DNA for the CDR3: TGTGCCAGCAGTTACGGAGCGCTCAGGGAGGCTTTCTTT. It codes for CASSYGALREAFF.

This clonotype showed up many times. The chain employs TRBV7-9 and TRBJ1-1; tentatively, D is TRBD1 (5 bases). Trimming left V 4 bases short and J 3 bases short, with 12 bases between. The CDR3 is 14 amino acids. Germline CDR1 and CDR2: SEHNR and FQNEAQ (reference sequence). CDR3 sequence reads: CASSWGPGDTEAFF. CDR3 in DNA: TGTGCCAGCAGCTGGGGCCCTGGGGACACTGAAGCTTTCTTT. Full variable domain (remainder filled in from reference TRBV7-9 and TRBJ1-1): DTGVSQNPRHKITKRGQNVTFRCDPISEHNRLYWYRQTLGQGPEFLTYFQNEAQLEKSRLLSDRFSAERPKGSFSTLEIQRTEQGDSAMYLCASSWGPGDTEAFFGQGTRLTVV.

This rearrangement joins TRBV11-3 to TRBJ2-2, with D unresolved. CDR1 is SGHNT and CDR2 is YENEEA in the germline V gene. This CDR3 spans 14 amino acids. The V gene lost 5 bases and the J gene lost 4 bases, with 11 bases spanning the gap. The CDR3 DNA follows: TGTGCCAGCAGCCCCGGGTCTGTCACCGGGGAGCTGTTTTTT. It translates to CASSPGSVTGELFF.

The chain is built from TRBV7-3 and TRBJ2-1; 7 bases map to TRBD2. The germline V gene has CDR1 SGHTA and CDR2 FQGTGA. Losses at the gene ends were 5 bases for V and 9 bases for J; bases not matched to a gene: 10. The length of the CDR3 is 14 residues. DNA for the CDR3: TGTGCCAGCAGCCCCTCCGGGACTACTGGTGAGCAGTTCTTC. Translation: CASSPSGTTGEQFF.

This clonotype was detected ten times or more. This chain joins TRBV12-3 or TRBV12-4 and TRBJ1-3, with 7 nucleotides matching TRBD1. Trimming removed 3 bases from V and 0 bases from J; junction bases left unmatched: 11. The CDR3 is made up of 18 amino acids. The CDR3 coding sequence is TGTGCCAGCAGTTTGGGCAGGGGGAATTATAACTCTGGAAACACCATATATTTT. Residues: CASSLGRGNYNSGNTIYF.

Many counts were recorded for this clonotype. V is TRBV15 and J is TRBJ1-1, with D tentatively TRBD1 (5 bases). CDR1 is LNHNV and CDR2 is YYDKDF in the germline V gene (reference sequence). The V end was cut by 8 bases, the J end by 0 bases, with 10 bases between. The CDR3 totals 13 residues. CDR3 region: CATGDSLNTEAFF. DNA for the CDR3: TGTGCCACCGGAGACAGCTTGAACACTGAAGCTTTCTTT.

This clonotype was found many times. The V gene is TRBV29-1, the J gene TRBJ2-7; 9 nucleotides align to TRBD1. Per the germline V gene, CDR1 is SQVTM and CDR2 is ANQGSEA. Trimming at V came to 7 bases and at J to 6 bases, leaving 7 bases not matched to a gene. The CDR3 spans 12 residues. CDR3: CSANRGPREQYF. The CDR3 DNA reads as TGCAGCGCAAACAGGGGGCCTCGCGAGCAGTACTTC.

This clonotype came up many times. The chain is built from TRBV29-1 and TRBJ2-1; D is undetermined. The CDR3 is made up of 11 amino acids. V lost 3 bases and J lost 5, with 5 bases in between. Germline CDR1 is SQVTM and CDR2 is ANQGSEA. CDR3 protein: CSVESHNEQFF. Written as DNA, the CDR3 is TGCAGCGTTGAGAGTCACAATGAGCAGTTCTTC.

This clonotype was recorded at least ten times. The rearrangement uses TRBV7-9 and TRBJ2-5; D possibly corresponds to TRBD2 (7 bases). CDR3 length: 14 residues. The V gene lost 6 bases and the J gene lost 2 bases, with 13 bases spanning the gap. Germline assignment: CDR1 SEHNR and CDR2 FQNEAQ (reference sequence). The CDR3 is CASRGGGGQETQYF. CDR3 sequence (DNA): TGTGCCAGCAGGGGGGGAGGGGGACAAGAGACCCAGTACTTC.

This clonotype was observed at least ten times. The chain uses TRBV6-5 and TRBJ1-6; no definite D call. The CDR3 has 13 amino acids. Trimming shortened V by 6 bases and J by 0 bases, and 3 bases separated the two germline ends. Germline CDR1 reads MNHEY; CDR2 reads SVGAGI. The CDR3 DNA reads TGTGCCAGCAGCAGCTCCTATAATTCACCCCTCCACTTT. Its protein product is CASSSSYNSPLHF.

Remarks on this clonotype: This may come from a read error, since a much larger clone is one base off. This rearrangement joins TRBV5-6 to TRBJ2-4, with D possibly called TRBD1 or TRBD2 (5 bases each). This CDR3 is 13 amino acids long. Trimming pared 0 bases from V and 7 bases from J, leaving 8 bases between. Germline V gene lookup returns CDR1 SGHDT and CDR2 YYEEEE. CDR3 in DNA: TGTGCCAGCAGCTTGGTGGGGGAGAACATTCAGTACTTC. Its protein is CASSLVGENIQYF.

This clonotype was recorded at least ten times. This chain connects TRBV7-8 to TRBJ1-6, with 7 bases identical to TRBD1. The V and J ends lost 2 bases and 7 bases, in that order; junction bases with no gene match: 14. The germline CDR1 and CDR2 sequences are SGHVS and FQNEAQ. The CDR3 loop spans 18 amino acids. The DNA of the CDR3 is TGTGCCAGCAGCTTAACGGCCCAGGGGGGGCTAAGGAATTCACCCCTCCACTTT. Its protein is CASSLTAQGGLRNSPLHF.

At least ten counts were recorded for this clonotype. The CDR3 sequence: CSVELWDPTGELFF. CDR3 nucleotides: TGCAGCGTTGAACTTTGGGACCCCACCGGGGAGCTGTTTTTT. V usage is TRBV29-1 and J usage is TRBJ2-2; tentatively, D is TRBD1 or TRBD2 (5 bases each). The CDR3 consists of 14 residues. Germline CDR1 SQVTM, CDR2 ANQGSEA. V was cut by 2 bases and J by 4 bases, with 11 bases left in between.

There are many counts of this clonotype. V usage is TRBV7-2 and J usage is TRBJ2-1; D uncertain. CDR3 length: 11 residues. Germline V gives CDR1 SGHTA, CDR2 FQGNSA. V was shortened by 0 bases and J by 8 bases, with 2 bases between the two germline ends. CDR3 in amino acids: CASSLADEQFF. CDR3 sequence (DNA): TGTGCCAGCAGCTTAGCAGATGAGCAGTTCTTC.

The table lists this clonotype with many counts. The rearrangement links TRBV7-8 to TRBJ2-3; a possible D gene is TRBD2 (6 bases). The CDR3 has 14 residues. In germline, CDR1 is SGHVS, CDR2 FQNEAQ. V gave up 7 bases and J gave up 11 bases, with 22 bases separating them. CDR3 region: CASTPLSTRLGQYF. CDR3 coding DNA: TGTGCCAGCACCCCTTTATCGACTAGATTAGGGCAGTATTTT.

This clonotype appeared many times. The chain uses TRBV12-3 or TRBV12-4 and TRBJ1-1; a possible D gene is TRBD1 (5 bases). V was clipped by 1 base and J by 8 bases, with 11 bases between them. The CDR3 consists of 13 residues. CDR3 DNA sequence: TGTGCCAGCAGTTTAGGATGGGGCAACGAAGCTTTCTTT. This codes for CASSLGWGNEAFF.